This T cell receptor beta chain was captured in a study of sequential checkpoint blockade in melanoma. At the level of the study: Patients were randomized 1:1 to nivolumab-then-ipilimumab or ipilimumab-then-nivolumab first-line. Both treatment sequences were followed by maintenance nivolumab.

This CDR3 is 16 amino acids long. Trimming stripped 4 bases from V and 7 bases from J, with 20 bases between. CDR1 SEHNR and CDR2 FQNEAQ come from the germline V gene (reference sequence). The treatment was: randomized to nivolumab then ipilimumab (arm A) or the reverse (arm B). No patient had prior DNA-damaging chemotherapy. PBMC sorting kept live CD3+CD8+ cells without CD19 or CD56. TCRdb's copy holds only in-frame clones and misses some; the assay was immunoSEQ multiplex PCR. The sample has thousands of clones, roughly 85% seen once. This TCR came from a human donor with melanoma. V is TRBV7-9 and J is TRBJ2-1; D is possibly TRBD2 (5 bases). Sample: CD8+ T cells sorted from blood (inferred from file names), taken from a patient given nivolumab and ipilimumab in sequence. The DNA of the CDR3 is TGTGCCAGCAGCTCCGGGCCCTTACTAGTTTATAATGAGCAGTTCTTC. This codes for CASSSGPLLVYNEQFF.